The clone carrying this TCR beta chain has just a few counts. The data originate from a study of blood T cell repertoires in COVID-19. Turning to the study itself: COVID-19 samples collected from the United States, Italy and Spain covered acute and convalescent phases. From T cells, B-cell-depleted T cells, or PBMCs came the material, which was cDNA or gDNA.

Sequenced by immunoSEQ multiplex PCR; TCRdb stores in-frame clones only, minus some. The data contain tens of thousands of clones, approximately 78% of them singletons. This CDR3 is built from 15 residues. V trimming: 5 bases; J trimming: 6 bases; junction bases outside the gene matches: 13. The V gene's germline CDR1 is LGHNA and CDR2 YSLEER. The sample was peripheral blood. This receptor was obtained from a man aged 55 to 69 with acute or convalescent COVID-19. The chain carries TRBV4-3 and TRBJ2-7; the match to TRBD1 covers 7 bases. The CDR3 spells CASSKTGNGFGEQYF. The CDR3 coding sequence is TGCGCCAGCAGCAAGACAGGGAATGGCTTTGGCGAGCAGTACTTC.